This TCR beta chain was found in a study of shared clonotypes between healthy human individuals. Study at large: Researchers assigned three CD4 naive, three CD4 memory, two CD8 naive and one CD8 memory plate to each donor.

The CDR3 loop spans 17 amino acids. Trimming cost V 0 bases and J 6 bases; bases outside gene matches: 9. Germline CDR1 is PRHDT and CDR2 is FYEKMQ (reference sequence). Measured with immunoSEQ multiplex PCR; TCRdb has only the in-frame clones, and not every one. The sample yields roughly 2 million clones, around 95% seen once. The sample consisted of naive CD4+ T cells sorted from blood. Subset of the sample: CD45RA+ positively selected. The chain is built from TRBV13 and TRBJ2-4, with 9 bases matching TRBD1. The source of this sequence is a young man in good health. The CDR3 region has the DNA TGTGCCAGCAGCTTAGGCCAGGGACAGGGAGGGGGAAACATTCAGTACTTC. Translated: CASSLGQGQGGGNIQYF.